This paragraph reports one T cell receptor beta chain. Its matching antigen is unknown. V was pared by 5 bases and J by 11 bases, with 19 bases between. There are 15 residues in the CDR3. Germline loops: CDR1 LNHDA, CDR2 SQIVND (reference sequence). MiXCR, run by TCRdb on the reads, gives a single entry per CDR3 protein. The sample records hundreds of thousands of distinct CDR3 sequences, 30% to 40% being singletons. This record belongs to a study of T cell repertoires in cytomegalovirus infection. The chain has TRBV19 and TRBJ1-6; a possible D gene is TRBD1 (5 bases). This receptor was taken from a human donor in good health (CMV status not recorded). Some clones in this sample may be carry-over from other donors' samples. The sequencing here drew on cultured PBMCs, taken from culture after CMV antigen stimulation. CDR3 residues: CASSPSEGRDPPLHF. Written as DNA, the CDR3 is TGTGCCAGTAGTCCGAGTGAGGGGCGGGATCCACCCCTCCACTTT.